These T cell receptor beta chains were read from a single sample in a study of patients and donors after allogeneic stem cell transplantation. MiXCR, applied by TCRdb to the RT-PCR reads, yields one record per CDR3 protein. The sample lists under 170,000 distinct CDR3 sequences, about 36% occurring once. The source material was blood, either unsorted or a sorted T cell fraction (not recorded which). These receptors all stem from a human donor who was either an allogeneic HSCT recipient or a stem cell or donor lymphocyte infusion donor (not recorded which). It is not recorded whose cells these are; they may come from a transplant donor. The CDR3 runs from the conserved cysteine through the conserved F or W.

J gene: TRBJ1-5
V gene: TRBV4-2
CDR3 protein: CASSQEGAVNQPQHF

J gene: TRBJ2-3
V gene: TRBV28
CDR3 protein: CASSQRKTGGTDTQYF

J gene: TRBJ1-4
V gene: TRBV4-2
CDR3 protein: CASSHAGPGAFNEKLFF

J gene: TRBJ2-2
V gene: TRBV6-5
CDR3 protein: CASSPGTETGELFF

J gene: TRBJ1-4
V gene: TRBV12-3/TRBV12-4
CDR3 protein: CASGSGRGNEKLFF

J gene: TRBJ2-6
V gene: TRBV9
CDR3 protein: CASSSRTDSTGANVLTF

J gene: TRBJ1-2
V gene: TRBV27
CDR3 protein: CASRAGGLPTNYGYTF

J gene: TRBJ2-2
V gene: TRBV12-3/TRBV12-4
CDR3 protein: CASNLRDSRGELFF

J gene: TRBJ1-1
V gene: TRBV7-6
CDR3 protein: CASSLALGRWHTEAFF

J gene: TRBJ2-1
V gene: TRBV11-2
CDR3 protein: CASSLSDRGLAPSSYNEQFF

J gene: TRBJ1-2
V gene: TRBV20-1
CDR3 protein: CSARSYGYTF

J gene: TRBJ1-2
V gene: TRBV29-1
CDR3 protein: CSVEVVRGEVSGYTF

J gene: TRBJ1-2
V gene: TRBV5-1
CDR3 protein: CASSLEAAYYGYTF

J gene: TRBJ1-2
V gene: TRBV20-1
CDR3 protein: CSAPKREGGDYYGYTF

J gene: TRBJ1-2
V gene: TRBV3-1
CDR3 protein: CASSQAQRDGYTF

J gene: TRBJ1-1
V gene: TRBV6-5
CDR3 protein: CASSYSLGSEAFF

J gene: TRBJ1-2
V gene: TRBV7-9
CDR3 protein: CASSLYLVPVRRYGYTF

J gene: TRBJ1-1
V gene: TRBV5-1
CDR3 protein: CASSLAVGGVPEAFF

J gene: TRBJ1-1
V gene: TRBV12-3/TRBV12-4
CDR3 protein: CASSLGRLSLNTEAFF

J gene: TRBJ1-2
V gene: TRBV25-1
CDR3 protein: CASSGQLTGSDYTF

J gene: TRBJ1-4
V gene: TRBV7-9
CDR3 protein: CASSSPGPLGEKLFF

J gene: TRBJ2-5
V gene: TRBV20-1
CDR3 protein: CSASRGGVETQYF